This TCR beta chain was sequenced in a study of T cell responses to AZD1222 COVID-19 vaccine. The CDR3 sequence is 14 residues long. Germline values: CDR1 SEHNR, CDR2 FQNEAQ (reference sequence). V lost 7 bases and J 0 bases, leaving 13 bases between the germline ends. Assay: immunoSEQ multiplex PCR; the TCRdb copy retains only in-frame clones and omits some. The table records about 130,000 clones, over 80% of them present only once. Here the sequenced sample was peripheral blood, taken on day 0 of AZD1222 vaccination. This chain uses TRBV7-9 with TRBJ2-7; maybe TRBD1 (5 bases). The source is an adult in good health. CDR3 DNA: TGTGCCAGCACCGACTCAGGGAACTCCTACGAGCAGTACTTC. Protein sequence: CASTDSGNSYEQYF.